Listed below are T cell receptor beta chains from one sample, sequenced in a study of blood T cells in healthy people across ages. TCRdb independently ran MiXCR on the 5' RACE reads; one entry per CDR3 protein. The sample contains some 700,000 distinct CDR3 sequences, 22% of which appear only once. Sequencing used blood. The receptors originated from a man between 65 and 79 years old in good health. The CDR3 runs from the conserved cysteine through the conserved F or W. The D gene is left open where the match is weak. Where a row states a size, it is once, few, many or the class of an expanded clone; other rows omit it.

J: TRBJ1-5; D: NA; size: NA; V: TRBV5-1; length: 15; CDR3: CASSPVTGTDQPQHF; DNA: TGCGCCAGCAGCCCGGTTACAGGGACCGATCAGCCCCAGCATTTT
J: TRBJ2-5; D: NA; size: few; V: TRBV7-6; length: 15; CDR3: CASSLLMWAVETQYF; DNA: TGTGCCAGCAGCTTATTGATGTGGGCAGTAGAGACCCAGTACTTC
J: TRBJ1-3; D: TRBD1; size: few; V: TRBV9; length: 16; CDR3: CASSPRQGLGGNTIYF; DNA: TGTGCCAGCAGCCCCCGACAGGGTTTGGGTGGAAACACCATATATTTT
J: TRBJ2-1; D: NA; size: few; V: TRBV7-2; length: 13; CDR3: CASSPQWHNEQFF; DNA: TGTGCCAGCAGCCCCCAGTGGCACAATGAGCAGTTCTTC
J: TRBJ2-5; D: NA; size: NA; V: TRBV27; length: 16; CDR3: CASSLTFRGGRWEQYF; DNA: TGTGCCAGCAGTTTAACGTTTCGTGGGGGGCGGTGGGAGCAGTACTTC
J: TRBJ1-6; D: TRBD1; size: many; V: TRBV12-3/TRBV12-4; length: 14; CDR3: CASSPGQRNSPLHF; DNA: TGTGCCAGCTCCCCGGGACAGAGGAATTCACCCCTCCACTTT
J: TRBJ2-5; D: TRBD1; size: few; V: TRBV24-1; length: 15; CDR3: CATSDSDRVRETQYF; DNA: TGTGCCACCAGTGATTCCGACAGGGTCCGAGAGACCCAGTACTTC
J: TRBJ2-3; D: TRBD2; size: NA; V: TRBV24-1; length: 18; CDR3: CATSDFLTSGRVADTQYF; DNA: TGTGCCACCAGTGATTTTTTGACTAGCGGGAGGGTAGCAGATACGCAGTATTTT
J: TRBJ1-6; D: TRBD1; size: few; V: TRBV12-3/TRBV12-4; length: 14; CDR3: CASTTTGEDSPLHF; DNA: TGTGCCAGCACCACTACAGGGGAAGATTCACCCCTCCACTTT
J: TRBJ2-5; D: TRBD2; size: once; V: TRBV9; length: 14; CDR3: CASSGRTRSETQYF; DNA: TGTGCCAGCAGTGGAAGGACTAGAAGTGAGACCCAGTACTTC
J: TRBJ2-1; D: TRBD2; size: few; V: TRBV6-1; length: 16; CDR3: CASSERRGTSGNEQFF; DNA: TGTGCCAGCAGTGAAAGACGAGGGACTAGCGGCAATGAGCAGTTCTTC
J: TRBJ1-2; D: TRBD1; size: few; V: TRBV5-1; length: 15; CDR3: CASKQGAGENYGYTF; DNA: TGCGCCAGCAAGCAGGGGGCAGGCGAGAACTATGGCTACACCTTC
J: TRBJ2-5; D: NA; size: NA; V: TRBV12-5; length: 13; CDR3: CASGPDTSETQYF; DNA: TGTGCTAGTGGTCCCGACACCTCAGAGACCCAGTACTTC
J: TRBJ2-3; D: NA; size: NA; V: TRBV6-1; length: 18; CDR3: CASSHHIAGSLNTDTQYF; DNA: TGTGCCAGCAGCCATCACATCGCGGGGTCCCTTAACACAGATACGCAGTATTTT
J: TRBJ1-5; D: NA; size: NA; V: TRBV25-1; length: 13; CDR3: CASAETGSGPQHF; DNA: TGTGCCAGTGCCGAGACAGGTTCGGGGCCCCAGCATTTT
J: TRBJ2-1; D: NA; size: many; V: TRBV21-1; length: 17; CDR3: CASSSRWERSSYNEQFF; DNA: TGTGCCAGCAGCAGCCGATGGGAGCGGAGCTCCTACAATGAGCAGTTCTTC
J: TRBJ2-1; D: TRBD2; size: NA; V: TRBV12-3/TRBV12-4; length: 15; CDR3: CASTGGLAIYNEQFF; DNA: TGTGCCAGCACGGGGGGGCTAGCGATCTACAATGAGCAGTTCTTC
J: TRBJ2-5; D: TRBD2; size: NA; V: TRBV20-1; length: 14; CDR3: CSAKRAGGEETQYF; DNA: TGCAGTGCCAAGCGAGCGGGAGGTGAGGAGACCCAGTACTTC
J: TRBJ1-1; D: NA; size: few; V: TRBV4-1; length: 14; CDR3: CASIPEGRRAEAFF; DNA: TGCGCCAGCATCCCGGAAGGTCGCAGAGCTGAAGCTTTCTTT
J: TRBJ1-5; D: NA; size: NA; V: TRBV20-1; length: 14; CDR3: CSAFRGGSHQPQHF; DNA: TGCAGTGCCTTTCGGGGAGGCAGCCATCAGCCCCAGCATTTT
J: TRBJ1-1; D: TRBD1; size: NA; V: TRBV3-1; length: 15; CDR3: CASSQPDRANTEAFF; DNA: TGTGCCAGCAGCCAACCCGACAGGGCGAACACTGAAGCTTTCTTT
J: TRBJ2-7; D: NA; size: NA; V: TRBV7-9; length: 13; CDR3: CASRRHENYEQYF; DNA: TGTGCCAGCAGGCGACACGAAAACTACGAGCAGTACTTC
J: TRBJ1-2; D: TRBD1; size: NA; V: TRBV10-3; length: 13; CDR3: CAIRQGTVYGYTF; DNA: TGTGCCATAAGACAGGGTACGGTCTATGGCTACACCTTC
J: TRBJ1-5; D: NA; size: many; V: TRBV12-3/TRBV12-4; length: 14; CDR3: CASSIIGGNQPQHF; DNA: TGTGCCAGCAGTATCATAGGGGGCAATCAGCCCCAGCATTTT
J: TRBJ1-2; D: NA; size: NA; V: TRBV6-1; length: 13; CDR3: CASSERGWYGYTF; DNA: TGTGCCAGCAGTGAAAGGGGCTGGTATGGCTACACCTTC
J: TRBJ1-3; D: NA; size: few; V: TRBV29-1; length: 13; CDR3: CSVVRGSGNTIYF; DNA: TGCAGCGTAGTGAGGGGCTCTGGAAACACCATATATTTT
J: TRBJ1-1; D: NA; size: NA; V: TRBV7-2; length: 15; CDR3: CASSLSGTKNTEAFF; DNA: TGTGCCAGCAGCCTCTCCGGGACAAAGAACACTGAAGCTTTCTTT
J: TRBJ2-3; D: NA; size: NA; V: TRBV6-5; length: 16; CDR3: CASSYSGTGTTDTRYF; DNA: TGTGCCAGCAGTTACTCGGGAACGGGGACCACAGATACGCGGTATTTT
J: TRBJ2-3; D: NA; size: few; V: TRBV7-3; length: 14; CDR3: CASSFQEGSDTQYF; DNA: TGTGCCAGCAGCTTTCAGGAGGGTTCAGATACGCAGTATTTT
J: TRBJ2-5; D: NA; size: NA; V: TRBV20-1; length: 12; CDR3: CSAPLTAETQYF; DNA: TGCAGTGCTCCGTTGACAGCAGAGACCCAGTACTTC
J: TRBJ1-1; D: NA; size: few; V: TRBV12-3/TRBV12-4; length: 13; CDR3: CASSVVEGSEAFF; DNA: TGTGCCAGCAGTGTAGTCGAGGGTTCTGAAGCTTTCTTT
J: TRBJ2-7; D: TRBD1; size: few; V: TRBV28; length: 15; CDR3: CASSQTGTGSHEQYF; DNA: TGTGCCAGCAGTCAAACCGGGACAGGGTCACACGAGCAGTACTTC
J: TRBJ2-6; D: TRBD1; size: NA; V: TRBV11-2; length: 13; CDR3: CASGTVWANVLTF; DNA: TGTGCCAGCGGGACAGTCTGGGCCAACGTCCTGACTTTC
J: TRBJ1-4; D: TRBD1; size: NA; V: TRBV2; length: 15; CDR3: CASTKEGTGGEKLFF; DNA: TGTGCCAGCACCAAGGAGGGGACAGGGGGTGAAAAACTGTTTTTT
J: TRBJ2-3; D: NA; size: NA; V: TRBV11-2; length: 14; CDR3: CASSLNRVTDTQYF; DNA: TGTGCCAGCAGCTTGAACAGGGTCACAGATACGCAGTATTTT
J: TRBJ2-3; D: NA; size: few; V: TRBV5-1; length: 15; CDR3: CASSRRQESTDTQYF; DNA: TGCGCCAGCAGCCGCAGACAGGAGTCCACAGATACGCAGTATTTT
J: TRBJ1-1; D: NA; size: few; V: TRBV9; length: 15; CDR3: CASSVVSGRNTEAFF; DNA: TGTGCCAGCAGCGTAGTGTCAGGACGGAACACTGAAGCTTTCTTT
J: TRBJ2-3; D: NA; size: NA; V: TRBV20-1; length: 13; CDR3: CSAGELHTDTQYF; DNA: TGCAGTGCTGGGGAGTTGCACACAGATACGCAGTATTTT
J: TRBJ2-5; D: NA; size: few; V: TRBV18; length: 12; CDR3: CASSQGEETQYF; DNA: TGTGCCAGCTCACAGGGGGAAGAGACCCAGTACTTC
J: TRBJ2-4; D: NA; size: NA; V: TRBV28; length: 17; CDR3: CASSFLRMDSSGNIQYF; DNA: TGTGCCAGCAGTTTCCTGAGGATGGACAGCTCCGGGAACATTCAGTACTTC
J: TRBJ2-1; D: NA; size: many; V: TRBV7-9; length: 15; CDR3: CASSPWVDPYNEQFF; DNA: TGTGCCAGCAGCCCGTGGGTGGACCCCTACAATGAGCAGTTCTTC
J: TRBJ1-5; D: NA; size: NA; V: TRBV6-1; length: 15; CDR3: CASRPGRVSNQPQHF; DNA: TGTGCCAGCAGGCCCGGGAGGGTGAGCAATCAGCCCCAGCATTTT
J: TRBJ2-3; D: TRBD2; size: few; V: TRBV7-9; length: 15; CDR3: CATQTSGGPTDTQYF; DNA: TGTGCCACCCAGACTAGCGGGGGGCCCACAGATACGCAGTATTTT
J: TRBJ2-1; D: TRBD1; size: few; V: TRBV20-1; length: 13; CDR3: CSARGQGRHEQFF; DNA: TGCAGTGCTAGGGGACAGGGGAGACATGAGCAGTTCTTC
J: TRBJ2-1; D: TRBD2; size: NA; V: TRBV6-4; length: 16; CDR3: CASSAVGLAGLNEQFF; DNA: TGTGCCAGCAGTGCGGTGGGACTAGCGGGATTGAATGAGCAGTTCTTC
J: TRBJ2-1; D: NA; size: NA; V: TRBV7-2; length: 14; CDR3: CASSLFGPYNEQFF; DNA: TGTGCCAGCAGCTTGTTTGGACCCTACAATGAGCAGTTCTTC
J: TRBJ1-1; D: NA; size: few; V: TRBV9; length: 13; CDR3: CASSPDDHTEAFF; DNA: TGTGCCAGCAGCCCCGACGATCACACTGAAGCTTTCTTT
J: TRBJ2-1; D: TRBD2; size: many; V: TRBV12-3/TRBV12-4; length: 15; CDR3: CASSLSSGRDNEQFF; DNA: TGTGCCAGCAGTTTGTCTAGCGGGAGGGACAATGAGCAGTTCTTC
J: TRBJ1-2; D: TRBD1; size: few; V: TRBV10-2; length: 16; CDR3: CASRPGGGDRGYGYTF; DNA: TGCGCCAGCAGGCCAGGGGGCGGGGACAGGGGCTATGGCTACACCTTC
J: TRBJ1-1; D: NA; size: NA; V: TRBV10-3; length: 14; CDR3: CAISLGGGNTEAFF; DNA: TGTGCCATCAGTTTGGGCGGGGGGAACACTGAAGCTTTCTTT
J: TRBJ2-3; D: NA; size: NA; V: TRBV5-1; length: 13; CDR3: CASSLEAGSTQSF; DNA: TGCGCCAGCAGCTTGGAGGCGGGGAGCACGCAGTCTTTT
J: TRBJ2-3; D: NA; size: few; V: TRBV18; length: 14; CDR3: CASSPFEGTDTQYF; DNA: TGTGCCAGCTCACCGTTTGAGGGAACAGATACGCAGTATTTT